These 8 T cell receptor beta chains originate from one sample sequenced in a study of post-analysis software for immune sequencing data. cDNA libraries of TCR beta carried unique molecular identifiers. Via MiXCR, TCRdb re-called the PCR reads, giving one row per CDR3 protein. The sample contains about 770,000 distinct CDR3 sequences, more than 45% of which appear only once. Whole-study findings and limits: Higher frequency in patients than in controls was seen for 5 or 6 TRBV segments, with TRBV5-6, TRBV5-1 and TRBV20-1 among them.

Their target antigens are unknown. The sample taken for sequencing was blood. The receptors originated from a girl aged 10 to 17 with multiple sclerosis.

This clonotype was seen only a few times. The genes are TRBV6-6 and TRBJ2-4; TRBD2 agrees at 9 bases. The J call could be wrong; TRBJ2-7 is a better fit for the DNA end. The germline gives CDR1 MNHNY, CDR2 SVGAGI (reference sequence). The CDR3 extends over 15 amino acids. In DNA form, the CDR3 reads TGTGCCAGCAGTCATAGCGGGGGCGAGGAAGACGAGCAGTACTTC. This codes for CASSHSGGEEDEQYF.

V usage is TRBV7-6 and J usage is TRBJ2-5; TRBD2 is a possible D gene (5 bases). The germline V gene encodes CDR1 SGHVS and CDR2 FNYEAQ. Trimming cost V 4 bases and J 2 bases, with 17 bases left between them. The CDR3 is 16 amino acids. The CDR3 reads CASSSLAGERQETQYF. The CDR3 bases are TGTGCCAGCAGCTCACTCGCTGGGGAGCGGCAAGAGACCCAGTACTTC.

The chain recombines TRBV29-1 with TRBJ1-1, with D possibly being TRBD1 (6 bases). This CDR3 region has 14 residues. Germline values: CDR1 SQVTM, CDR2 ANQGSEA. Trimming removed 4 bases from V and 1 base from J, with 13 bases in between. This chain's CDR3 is CSVGQEVGNTEAFF. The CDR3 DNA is TGCAGCGTTGGACAGGAGGTTGGGAACACTGAAGCTTTCTTT.

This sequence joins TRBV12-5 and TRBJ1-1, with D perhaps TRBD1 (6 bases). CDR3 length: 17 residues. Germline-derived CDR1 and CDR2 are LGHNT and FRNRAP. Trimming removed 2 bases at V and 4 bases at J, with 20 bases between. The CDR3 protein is CASGLFGGAISRTEAFF. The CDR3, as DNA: TGTGCTAGTGGTTTGTTTGGGGGGGCGATTAGTCGCACTGAAGCTTTCTTT.

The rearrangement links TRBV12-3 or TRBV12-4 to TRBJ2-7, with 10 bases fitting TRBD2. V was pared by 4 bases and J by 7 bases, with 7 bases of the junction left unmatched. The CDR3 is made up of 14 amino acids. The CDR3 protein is CASSSSGSPNEQYF. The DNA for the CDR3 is TGTGCCAGCAGTTCTAGCGGGAGCCCCAATGAGCAGTACTTC.

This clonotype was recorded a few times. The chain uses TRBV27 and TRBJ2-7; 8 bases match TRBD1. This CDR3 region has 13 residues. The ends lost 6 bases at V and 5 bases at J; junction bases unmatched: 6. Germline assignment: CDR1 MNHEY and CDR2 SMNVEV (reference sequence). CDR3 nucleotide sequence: TGTGCCAGCAGCACGGACAGGGTTGACGAGCAGTACTTC. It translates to CASSTDRVDEQYF.

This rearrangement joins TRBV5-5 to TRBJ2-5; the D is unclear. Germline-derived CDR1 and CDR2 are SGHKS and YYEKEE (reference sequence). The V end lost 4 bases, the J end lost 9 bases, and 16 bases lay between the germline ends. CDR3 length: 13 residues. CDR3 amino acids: CASSGNPPQSQYF. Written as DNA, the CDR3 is TGTGCCAGCAGCGGGAATCCCCCCCAGTCCCAGTACTTC.

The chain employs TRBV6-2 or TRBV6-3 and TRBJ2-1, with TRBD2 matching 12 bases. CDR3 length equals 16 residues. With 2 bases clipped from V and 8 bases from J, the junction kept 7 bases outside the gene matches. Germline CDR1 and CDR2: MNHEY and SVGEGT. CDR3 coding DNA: TGTGCCAGCAGTTACCACCTAGCGGGAGGGCTCGATGAGCAGTTCTTC. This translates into CASSYHLAGGLDEQFF.